This T cell receptor beta chain appears in the sequencing data of a study of patients and donors after allogeneic stem cell transplantation. TCRdb fed the RT-PCR reads into MiXCR, producing one record per CDR3 protein. The sample lists about 960,000 distinct CDR3 sequences, 18% seen once, with around 5.5% in the top ten. The CDR3 is 17 amino acids. CDR1 is SGHTA and CDR2 is FQGTGA in the germline V gene. Between the trimmed V and J ends, which lost 2 bases and 2 bases, there was a span of 18 bases. This chain links TRBV7-3 with TRBJ1-1; D uncertain. What was sequenced was blood, either unsorted or a sorted T cell fraction (not recorded which). The TCR originated in a human donor who was either an allogeneic HSCT recipient or a stem cell or donor lymphocyte infusion donor (not recorded which). It is not recorded whose cells these are; they may come from a transplant donor. This CDR3 is CASSLLRAPALNTEAFF. CDR3 bases: TGTGCCAGCAGCTTACTCCGGGCCCCGGCCCTCAACACTGAAGCTTTCTTT.